The clone carrying this T cell receptor beta chain was seen a handful of times. No antigen is known for it. Trimming left V 0 bases short and J 2 bases short, with 11 bases between. This CDR3 has 16 residues. CDR1 is MGHRA and CDR2 is YSYEKL in the germline V gene. The sample originates from a study of PD-L1 blockade in urothelial cancer. Study details: Treatment start was followed by blood analysis at 3 weeks (second dose) and again at 6 weeks.

Study-level findings and limits: Enhanced expansion of tumor-associated blood clones at 3 weeks characterized durable-benefit patients.

Sequenced by immunoSEQ multiplex PCR; TCRdb stores in-frame clones only, minus some. This table has fewer than 50,000 clones, about 93% appearing once. The chain is built from TRBV4-1 and TRBJ2-1, with D possibly TRBD2 on 6 matching bases. The TCR originated in a man aged 65-85 years with urothelial cancer. Sequencing used PBMCs, obtained around atezolizumab (anti-PD-L1) treatment. CDR3 DNA sequence: TGCGCCAGCAGCCAAGATAGCGCGGGACCCTACAATGAGCAGTTCTTC. Encoded protein: CASSQDSAGPYNEQFF.